These 29 T cell receptor beta chains share one sample of origin, sequenced in a study of cytomegalovirus exposure and HLA in healthy donors. PCR involved 60 Vbeta and 13 Jbeta primers. Measured with immunoSEQ multiplex PCR; TCRdb has only the in-frame clones, and not every one. Found here are some 40,000 clones, about 53% of them singletons; the top ten hold around 6.2%. The sample was PBMCs. The receptor set was obtained from a woman aged 40 to 50 in good health and CMV-seropositive.

The rearrangement joins TRBV28 to TRBJ1-1, with 8 bases identical to TRBD1. Germline CDR1 is MDHEN and CDR2 is SYDVKM. The CDR3 is 17 amino acids. Unmatched junction bases numbered 12, after V lost 5 bases and J lost 1 base. In DNA form, the CDR3 reads TGTGCCAGCAGTACCGGACAGGGCTTTACCAGGAACACTGAAGCTTTCTTT. It specifies CASSTGQGFTRNTEAFF.

This chain uses TRBV5-1 with TRBJ1-1, with 7 bases aligning to TRBD1. Germline trimming cut 2 bases from V and 0 bases from J; bases unmatched to any gene: 1. CDR1 SGHRS and CDR2 YFSETQ come from the germline V gene. This CDR3 comprises 14 residues. CDR3: CASSFGTVNTEAFF. CDR3 bases: TGCGCCAGCAGCTTTGGGACAGTGAACACTGAAGCTTTCTTT. Looking up the rest from reference TRBV5-1 and TRBJ1-1 gives the full variable domain: KAGVTQTPRYLIKTRGQQVTLSCSPISGHRSVSWYQQTPGQGLQFLFEYFSETQRNKGNFPGRFSGRQFSNSRSEMNVSTLELGDSALYLCASSFGTVNTEAFFGQGTRLTVV.

The chain links TRBV4-1 to TRBJ2-1; 8 positions agree with TRBD1. J gave up 0 bases and V 7 bases, and 14 bases lay outside the gene matches. Germline CDR1 reads MGHRA; CDR2 reads YSYEKL. This CDR3 has 18 residues. The CDR3 region has the DNA TGCGCCAGCAACCCGGGACAGGTCGTACTGAGCTCCTACAATGAGCAGTTCTTC. It specifies CASNPGQVVLSSYNEQFF.

This sequence joins TRBV12-5 and TRBJ1-6; D gene uncertain. The V end was cut by 1 base, the J end by 0 bases, with 16 bases between. The CDR3 has 19 residues. Germline V gives CDR1 LGHNT, CDR2 FRNRAP. CDR3 amino acids: CASGLGPDAGSSYNSPLHF. CDR3 bases: TGTGCTAGTGGTTTGGGACCAGACGCGGGGTCCTCCTATAATTCACCCCTCCACTTT.

J is TRBJ2-7 and V is TRBV2; perhaps TRBD1 as D (5 bases). Trimming pared 10 bases from V and 2 bases from J, leaving 12 bases between. The CDR3 loop spans 12 amino acids. Germline CDR1 and CDR2: SNHLY and FYNNEI. CDR3 region: CAIRTDTYEQYF. CDR3 nucleotides: TGTGCCATACGGACGGACACCTACGAGCAGTACTTC. Supplemented by reference TRBV2 and TRBJ2-7, the full variable domain reads EPEVTQTPSHQVTQMGQEVILRCVPISNHLYFYWYRQILGQKVEFLVSFYNNEISEKSEIFDDQFSVERPDGSNFTLKIRSTKLEDSAMYFCAIRTDTYEQYFGPGTRLTVT.

This clone was detected a few times. The rearrangement joins TRBV6-1 to TRBJ2-5, with 7 bases matching TRBD2. Germline V gene lookup returns CDR1 MNHNS and CDR2 SASEGT. V trimming: 2 bases; J trimming: 2 bases; junction bases outside the gene matches: 8. This CDR3 has 16 residues. Written as DNA, the CDR3 is TGTGCCAGCAGTGAACTCTACGGGGGGAGGCAAGAGACCCAGTACTTC. Translating gives CASSELYGGRQETQYF.

This sequence joins TRBV2 and TRBJ2-7; 9 nucleotides agree with TRBD1. Germline V lookup: CDR1 SNHLY, CDR2 FYNNEI. V gave up 6 bases and J gave up 3 bases; unmatched junction bases: 3. CDR3 length: 13 amino acids. CDR3 protein: CASSRDRDYEQYF. Here the CDR3 DNA reads TGTGCCAGCAGCCGGGACAGGGACTACGAGCAGTACTTC.

The V call is TRBV6-5, the J call TRBJ2-7; 8 bases are shared with TRBD1. Losses at the gene ends were 6 bases for V and 4 bases for J; bases not matched to a gene: 2. The CDR3 spans 12 residues. Germline lookup yields CDR1 MNHEY and CDR2 SVGAGI. Here the CDR3 DNA reads TGTGCCAGCAGAACAGGGGGTTACGAGCAGTACTTC. It yields the protein CASRTGGYEQYF.

The V gene is TRBV7-2, the J gene TRBJ1-1, with 9 bases matching TRBD1. V dropped 5 bases and J dropped 0; count of bases not matched to a gene: 7. Germline CDR1 SGHTA, CDR2 FQGNSA. CDR3 length equals 16 residues. The DNA of the CDR3 is TGTGCCAGCAGCCGTGGACAGGGGATCATGAACACTGAAGCTTTCTTT. Amino acids: CASSRGQGIMNTEAFF.

This clone was seen a handful of times. The V gene is TRBV4-3, the J gene TRBJ2-3; 9 bases are a match to TRBD2. Germline assignment: CDR1 LGHNA and CDR2 YSLEER. The CDR3 consists of 15 residues. Trimming removed 0 bases from V and 4 bases from J; junction bases left unmatched: 2. The CDR3 is CASSQERGGADTQYF. The DNA for the CDR3 is TGCGCCAGCAGCCAAGAACGCGGGGGGGCAGATACGCAGTATTTT.

There are a few counts of this clone. The chain couples TRBV10-3 to TRBJ2-7; tentatively, D is TRBD2 (6 bases). Deletions cut 7 bases from V and 4 bases from J, with 17 bases between. This CDR3 is built from 14 residues. CDR1 ENHRY and CDR2 SYGVKD come from the germline V gene. CDR3 residues: CAIKPKTSTYEQYF. The CDR3, as DNA: TGTGCCATCAAACCAAAGACTAGTACTTACGAGCAGTACTTC.

The table lists this clone with a few counts. An end of the junction does not agree with germline; a read error may underlie this. The chain is built from TRBV7-6 and TRBJ2-3; 8 bases are shared with TRBD2. This CDR3 spans 14 amino acids. Germline V gene sequence: CDR1 SGHVS, CDR2 FNYEAQ. CDR3 sequence: CASSLWTSRDTQYF. CDR3 DNA: TGTGCCAGCAGCCTGTGGACTAGCAGAGATACGCAGTATTTT.

The chain joins TRBV28 to TRBJ2-1; 8 bases are a match to TRBD2. This CDR3 region has 16 residues. CDR1 and CDR2 (germline): MDHEN, SYDVKM. V lost 4 bases, J lost 12 bases, and 17 bases stayed unmatched. CDR3 in amino acids: CASSSSRSGSPRGQFF. Written as DNA, the CDR3 is TGTGCCAGCAGTTCTAGTAGGAGCGGGAGCCCGCGGGGGCAGTTCTTC.

V and J are TRBV6-5 and TRBJ1-2; no firm D call. This CDR3 region has 11 residues. The V end was cut by 8 bases, the J end by 0 bases, with 4 bases between. Germline V gene lookup returns CDR1 MNHEY and CDR2 SVGAGI. This CDR3 reads CASGANYGYTF. In DNA form, the CDR3 reads TGTGCCAGCGGAGCTAACTATGGCTACACCTTC.

This clone was seen more than once but under ten times. The chain uses TRBV6-6 and TRBJ2-5; 10 bases match TRBD2. The CDR3 spans 16 residues. The germline gives CDR1 MNHNY, CDR2 SVGAGI (reference sequence). V lost 5 bases, J lost 6 bases, and 12 bases stayed unmatched. The CDR3 region is CASSALAGGAEKTQYF. In nucleotides, the CDR3 is TGTGCCAGCAGTGCCTTAGCGGGGGGCGCCGAGAAGACCCAGTACTTC.

CDR3 sequence (DNA): TGTGCCATCAGTGATCCGGACACAGGCTACGAGCAGTACTTC. Its translation: CAISDPDTGYEQYF. The rearrangement joins TRBV10-3 to TRBJ2-7, with a possible D match to TRBD1 (5 bases). CDR1 ENHRY and CDR2 SYGVKD come from the germline V gene. V was clipped by 3 bases and J by 3 bases, with 12 bases between them. This CDR3 is built from 14 residues.

V and J are TRBV7-9 and TRBJ2-2; D is ambiguous. Germline lookup yields CDR1 SEHNR and CDR2 FQNEAQ (reference sequence). The V end lost 4 bases, the J end lost 4 bases, and 10 bases lay between the germline ends. The CDR3 covers 14 residues. DNA for the CDR3: TGTGCCAGCAGCTGGAGCACGGGCACCGGGGAGCTGTTTTTT. Protein sequence: CASSWSTGTGELFF.

The chain joins TRBV15 to TRBJ1-6, with D perhaps matching TRBD1 (6 bases). V lost 0 bases to trimming and J lost 4 bases, with 10 bases between them. The CDR3 length is 16 residues. The germline V gene encodes CDR1 LNHNV and CDR2 YYDKDF (reference sequence). Here the CDR3 DNA reads TGTGCCACCAGCAGAGATCCAGGGGTGTATAATTCACCCCTCCACTTT. Its protein product is CATSRDPGVYNSPLHF.

The chain couples TRBV4-2 to TRBJ2-5; no clear D. With the DNA end fitting TRBJ2-7 better, the J assignment may be wrong. Germline CDR1 reads LGHNA; CDR2 reads YNFKEQ. This CDR3 has 13 residues. DNA for the CDR3: TGTGCCAGCAGCCAAGTCCCGGGTCACGAGCAGTACTTC. Its protein is CASSQVPGHEQYF.

The chain recombines TRBV11-2 with TRBJ2-3; 10 bases line up with TRBD2. CDR3 length: 13 amino acids. With 3 bases clipped from V and 6 bases from J, the junction kept 0 bases outside the gene matches. From germline, CDR1 is SGHAT and CDR2 FQNNGV. CDR3 residues: CASSFSGGDTQYF. The CDR3 region has the DNA TGTGCCAGCAGCTTTAGCGGGGGGGATACGCAGTATTTT. The entire variable domain, with the rest obtained from reference TRBV11-2 and TRBJ2-3, is as follows: EAGVAQSPRYKIIEKRQSVAFWCNPISGHATLYWYQQILGQGPKLLIQFQNNGVVDDSQLPKDRFSAERLKGVDSTLKIQPAKLEDSAVYLCASSFSGGDTQYFGPGTRLTVL.

This clone showed up just a few times. In the same sample, other DNA sequences code for this CDR3. This sequence joins TRBV2 and TRBJ2-7; a weak D match, TRBD1 (6 bases). The V gene lost 2 bases and the J gene lost 0 bases, with 8 bases spanning the gap. Germline CDR1 is SNHLY and CDR2 is FYNNEI. The CDR3 sequence is 14 residues long. CDR3 sequence reads: CASSEQGTSYEQYF. CDR3 coding DNA: TGTGCCAGCAGTGAACAGGGGACCTCCTACGAGCAGTACTTC.

The rearrangement links TRBV4-1 to TRBJ2-7, with 9 bases fitting TRBD1. V gave up 5 bases and J gave up 2 bases; unmatched junction bases: 1. The CDR3 has 13 residues. Germline lookup yields CDR1 MGHRA and CDR2 YSYEKL. In nucleotides, the CDR3 is TGCGCCAGCAGCGGGACAGGGCCCTACGAGCAGTACTTC. Translation: CASSGTGPYEQYF.

A single count supports this clone. This chain uses TRBV5-1 with TRBJ1-1, with 8 bases lining up with TRBD1. Germline V gene sequence: CDR1 SGHRS, CDR2 YFSETQ. The CDR3 spans 15 residues. V lost 0 bases and J lost 7; bases outside the gene matches: 8. CDR3 loop: CASSLASTGGYEAFF. CDR3 in DNA: TGCGCCAGCAGCTTGGCCAGTACAGGGGGGTATGAAGCTTTCTTT.

The V call is TRBV5-6, the J call TRBJ2-5; D may be TRBD1 (8 bases). Trimming removed 4 bases from V and 5 bases from J, with 18 bases in between. Germline V gene lookup returns CDR1 SGHDT and CDR2 YYEEEE. The CDR3 runs 15 residues. Here the CDR3 reads CASSQWTGRGETQYF. The CDR3 nucleotides read TGTGCCAGCAGCCAGTGGACAGGGCGGGGGGAGACCCAGTACTTC.

This chain uses TRBV2 with TRBJ2-5; TRBD2 matches 15 bases. Germline V gene lookup returns CDR1 SNHLY and CDR2 FYNNEI. The CDR3 is 17 residues long. The trim removed 4 bases at V and 4 bases at J, leaving 7 bases unmatched. CDR3 sequence (DNA): TGTGCCAGCAGTGGTGGACTAGCGGGGGGGCCGGGAGAGACCCAGTACTTC. The encoded protein is CASSGGLAGGPGETQYF. The full variable domain, completed using reference TRBV2 and TRBJ2-5, is EPEVTQTPSHQVTQMGQEVILRCVPISNHLYFYWYRQILGQKVEFLVSFYNNEISEKSEIFDDQFSVERPDGSNFTLKIRSTKLEDSAMYFCASSGGLAGGPGETQYFGPGTRLLVL.

The chain links TRBV5-1 to TRBJ2-7; 9 bases fit TRBD1. Germline CDR1 reads SGHRS; CDR2 reads YFSETQ. The CDR3 is made up of 17 amino acids. After removal of 0 bases from V and 1 base from J, the junction contained 8 bases not matched to a gene. In DNA, the CDR3 is TGCGCCAGCAGCTTGGAAGGACAGGGGAGGGTTTCCTACGAGCAGTACTTC. Translation gives CASSLEGQGRVSYEQYF.

V gene TRBV4-3 combines with J gene TRBJ1-1, with D uncertain. The germline V and J ends were trimmed by 1 base and 1 base, with 13 bases remaining between them. This CDR3 comprises 16 residues. Germline lookup yields CDR1 LGHNA and CDR2 YSLEER. The CDR3 loop reads CASSQAAHGSNTEAFF. DNA of the CDR3: TGCGCCAGCAGCCAAGCCGCACACGGGTCGAACACTGAAGCTTTCTTT.

The sample holds a few counts of this clone. The CDR3: CSIGQGWAMNTEAFF. The CDR3 nucleotides read TGCAGCATAGGACAGGGTTGGGCTATGAACACTGAAGCTTTCTTT. The chain joins TRBV29-1 to TRBJ1-1, with 8 nucleotides matching TRBD1. V gave up 8 bases and J gave up 0 bases; unmatched junction bases: 11. CDR3 size: 15 residues. The V gene's germline CDR1 is SQVTM and CDR2 ANQGSEA.

The chain couples TRBV4-2 to TRBJ1-6; 9 positions match TRBD1. Per germline, CDR1 LGHNA and CDR2 YNFKEQ. V shed 4 bases and J 7 bases; nucleotides not matched to a gene: 14. The CDR3 has 18 residues. CDR3 coding DNA: TGTGCCAGCAGCCGACTGGCCTCCTCCGGGACAGGGAATTCACCCCTCCACTTT. It specifies CASSRLASSGTGNSPLHF.